The 19 T cell receptor beta chains reported below all come from one sample, sequenced in a study of T cells after yellow fever vaccination. Each CDR3 protein gets one entry after TCRdb re-called the 5' RACE reads with MiXCR. The sample has about 4,500 distinct CDR3 sequences, about 8% seen once; the top ten hold around 68%. This specimen was PBMCs, either bulk or a sorted T-cell subset (CD4+, CD8+, memory, or dextramer-sorted; not recorded which), taken more than 40 days after the first yellow fever vaccination. These receptors all stem from a man aged 18 to 29 who received the YFV17D yellow fever vaccine.

This clonotype was counted ten times or more. This chain joins TRBV19 and TRBJ2-7; tentatively, D is TRBD1 or TRBD2 (5 bases each). Trimming cost V 4 bases and J 4 bases, with 11 bases left between them. The CDR3 is 13 residues long. Germline values: CDR1 LNHDA, CDR2 SQIVND (reference sequence). CDR3 protein: CASSTVWGYEQYV. For the CDR3, the DNA is TGTGCCAGTAGTACGGTTTGGGGGTACGAGCAGTACGTC.

This clonotype was observed at least ten times. The chain combines TRBV5-4 with TRBJ2-1; no definite D call. V shed 3 bases and J shed 4 bases, with 5 bases lying between them. CDR3 length equals 12 residues. The germline V gene has CDR1 SGHNT and CDR2 YYREEE (reference sequence). CDR3 sequence: CASSWLYNEQFF. The DNA for the CDR3 is TGTGCCAGCAGCTGGCTTTACAATGAGCAGTTCTTC.

This clonotype was picked up many times. The chain recombines TRBV5-1 with TRBJ1-1; no clear D gene. Germline V gene lookup returns CDR1 SGHRS and CDR2 YFSETQ. There are 14 residues in the CDR3. V was cut by 1 base and J by 1 base, with 8 bases left in between. CDR3 in DNA: TGCGCCAGCAGCTTGCGCCAGTCGAACACTGAAGCTTTCTTT. This gives the protein CASSLRQSNTEAFF. Full variable domain (missing parts from reference TRBV5-1 and TRBJ1-1): KAGVTQTPRYLIKTRGQQVTLSCSPISGHRSVSWYQQTPGQGLQFLFEYFSETQRNKGNFPGRFSGRQFSNSRSEMNVSTLELGDSALYLCASSLRQSNTEAFFGQGTRLTVV.

This clonotype came up many times. The rearrangement uses TRBV4-3 and TRBJ1-2; D ambiguous. Germline V lookup: CDR1 LGHNA, CDR2 YSLEER. Trimming cost V 0 bases and J 10 bases, with 15 bases left between them. The CDR3 covers 14 residues. The CDR3 reads CASSQDNGIGYYTF. The CDR3 DNA reads as TGCGCCAGCAGCCAAGATAACGGGATCGGATACTACACCTTC.

This clonotype has a count of ten or more. The J gene is TRBJ2-7, the V gene TRBV27; D remains ambiguous. CDR3 length: 12 residues. Trimming pared 5 bases from V and 0 bases from J, leaving 5 bases between. Germline V lookup: CDR1 MNHEY, CDR2 SMNVEV (reference sequence). In nucleotides, the CDR3 is TGTGCCAGCAGTCCCCCCTCCTACGAGCAGTACTTC. This sequence encodes CASSPPSYEQYF.

This clonotype was counted ten times or more. The chain carries TRBV4-2 and TRBJ2-3; no clear D gene. Germline V gene lookup returns CDR1 LGHNA and CDR2 YNFKEQ. With 1 base removed from V and 4 bases from J, the gap between germline ends came to 15 bases. This CDR3 is 16 amino acids long. CDR3 loop: CASSQVFTAMADTQYF. CDR3 nucleotides: TGTGCCAGCAGCCAAGTATTCACAGCGATGGCAGATACGCAGTATTTT.

This clonotype appeared many times. V is TRBV5-1 and J is TRBJ2-2; D unresolved. CDR1 is SGHRS and CDR2 is YFSETQ in the germline V gene. The CDR3 covers 13 residues. The germline V and J ends were trimmed by 5 bases and 4 bases, with 9 bases remaining between them. The CDR3 region has the DNA TGCGCCAGCAGACAGCAAGGCACCGGGGAGCTGTTTTTT. It translates to CASRQQGTGELFF. Combining the CDR3 with reference TRBV5-1 and TRBJ2-2 gives the whole variable domain KAGVTQTPRYLIKTRGQQVTLSCSPISGHRSVSWYQQTPGQGLQFLFEYFSETQRNKGNFPGRFSGRQFSNSRSEMNVSTLELGDSALYLCASRQQGTGELFFGEGSRLTVL.

This clonotype has a count of ten or more. The rearrangement joins TRBV12-3 or TRBV12-4 to TRBJ2-7; weak D call: TRBD2 (5 bases). The CDR3 totals 12 residues. Trimming took off 6 bases at V and 2 bases at J, with 8 bases between the two ends. CDR3 loop: CASRSGPYEQYF. CDR3 nucleotide sequence: TGTGCCAGCAGGAGCGGACCCTACGAGCAGTACTTC.

This chain links TRBV27 with TRBJ1-5; D possibly corresponds to TRBD1 (5 bases). V was cut by 0 bases and J by 7 bases, with 19 bases left in between. In germline, CDR1 is MNHEY, CDR2 SMNVEV (reference sequence). The CDR3 runs 17 residues. In nucleotides, the CDR3 is TGTGCCAGCAGTTTATCGGGGCGGTGGGGGTGGTGGCAGCCCCAGCATTTT. The encoded protein is CASSLSGRWGWWQPQHF.

This clonotype was detected a few times. The chain employs TRBV5-3 and TRBJ2-1; D not resolved. TRBV5-3 is noted as an ORF with a role that remains uncertain. The CDR3 totals 14 residues. Trimming took 9 bases from V and 5 from J, leaving 18 bases between them. CDR3 DNA sequence: TGTGCCATGGGCCCCGGGCTACGGCACAATGAGCAGTTCTTC. It specifies CAMGPGLRHNEQFF.

About this clonotype: Its ends do not fully match the called genes, so a read error is possible. The CDR3 region has the DNA TGTGCCTGCAGCCCCATCCCGGGACAGGGGGCGGCGAACACCGGGGAGCTGTTTTTT. Protein sequence: CACSPIPGQGAANTGELFF. The rearrangement joins TRBV3-1 to TRBJ2-2; TRBD1 aligns across 12 bases. The CDR3 is 19 amino acids. Germline V gives CDR1 LGHDT, CDR2 YNNKEL (reference sequence).

Ten or more counts support this clonotype. This chain joins TRBV7-3 and TRBJ2-1, with D possibly being TRBD2 (7 bases). Trimming removed 1 base at V and 7 bases at J, with 20 bases between. There are 17 residues in the CDR3. From germline, CDR1 is SGHTA and CDR2 FQGTGA. The CDR3 sequence is CASSLNPAGATGNEQFF. CDR3 DNA sequence: TGTGCCAGCAGCTTAAACCCTGCGGGGGCGACGGGGAATGAGCAGTTCTTC.

This clonotype was seen at least ten times. The rearrangement uses TRBV5-1 and TRBJ2-1; D uncertain. V was pared by 1 base and J by 4 bases, with 12 bases between. CDR3 length: 15 residues. Germline CDR1 and CDR2: SGHRS and YFSETQ. The CDR3 DNA reads as TGCGCCAGCAGCTTGATGGCGCCAACTTACAATGAGCAGTTCTTC. Amino acid sequence: CASSLMAPTYNEQFF.

This clonotype was detected ten times or more. The chain couples TRBV11-2 to TRBJ2-3, with D perhaps matching TRBD1 or TRBD2 (5 bases each). Trimming pared 4 bases from V and 4 bases from J, leaving 18 bases between. The CDR3 is 16 residues long. Germline V gives CDR1 SGHAT, CDR2 FQNNGV. CDR3 in DNA: TGTGCCAGCAGCTCCTTCCGGGACCCCCCGCCAGATACGCAGTATTTT. Residues: CASSSFRDPPPDTQYF.

This clonotype was found many times. J is TRBJ1-1 and V is TRBV7-9; D gene ambiguous. The CDR3 consists of 14 residues. With 1 base removed from V and 1 base from J, the gap between germline ends came to 7 bases. The germline V gene encodes CDR1 SEHNR and CDR2 FQNEAQ (reference sequence). The CDR3 sequence: CASSLGQTNTEAFF. The CDR3 DNA reads TGTGCCAGCAGCTTAGGCCAGACGAACACTGAAGCTTTCTTT.

This clonotype was recorded at least ten times. The V and J genes are TRBV9 and TRBJ2-3, with D possibly TRBD2 on 6 matching bases. The V gene's germline CDR1 is SGDLS and CDR2 YYNGEE. This CDR3 region has 15 residues. Between the trimmed V and J ends, which lost 0 bases and 4 bases, there was a span of 12 bases. Here the CDR3 DNA reads TGTGCCAGCAGCGTAGCTACGGCGGGGTCAGATACGCAGTATTTT. Residues: CASSVATAGSDTQYF. Filled out from reference TRBV9 and TRBJ2-3, the complete variable domain reads DSGVTQTPKHLITATGQRVTLRCSPRSGDLSVYWYQQSLDQGLQFLIQYYNGEERAKGNILERFSAQQFPDLHSELNLSSLELGDSALYFCASSVATAGSDTQYFGPGTRLTVL.

Ten or more counts support this clonotype. V is TRBV6-2 or TRBV6-3 and J is TRBJ2-7; unclear D gene. The ends were cut back, 6 bases at V and 1 base at J, with 22 bases in the middle. The CDR3 totals 17 residues. The germline V gene encodes CDR1 MNHEY and CDR2 SVGEGT. CDR3 region: CASSPRRNMLESYEQYV. As DNA, the CDR3 is TGTGCCAGCAGCCCCCGACGTAATATGTTGGAGTCCTACGAGCAGTACGTC.

This clonotype was seen more than once but under ten times. The gene calls are TRBV20-1 and TRBJ2-1, with 7 bases that match TRBD1. This CDR3 is built from 15 residues. Trimming at V came to 3 bases and at J to 3 bases, leaving 8 bases not matched to a gene. CDR1 and CDR2 from the germline V gene are DFQATT and SNEGSKA (reference sequence). The CDR3 nucleotides read TGCAGTGCTAGGTTAGGACAGGTGGTCTACAATGAGCAGTTCTTC. Translating it yields CSARLGQVVYNEQFF.

This clonotype was picked up many times. The chain recombines TRBV20-1 with TRBJ2-2; 7 nucleotides agree with TRBD1. J was trimmed by 6 bases and V by 3 bases; bases with no gene match: 7. The CDR3 loop spans 14 amino acids. Germline V gene sequence: CDR1 DFQATT, CDR2 SNEGSKA (reference sequence). In nucleotides, the CDR3 is TGCAGTGCTAGGACAGCCCAGGGGGCCGGGGAGCTGTTTTTT. It yields the protein CSARTAQGAGELFF.